Below are 14 T cell receptor beta chains sequenced from a single sample in a study of response to subunit inactivated influenza vaccine (dated by TCRdb to the late 2010s). Receptor amplification or capture employed RT-PCR. Sequencing was performed on an Illumina HiSeq 2500. The raw public data were reprocessed by TCRdb itself: fastp quality trimming at Q25, MiXCR clonotype calling, in-frame beta chains only. Rows merge per CDR3 protein into single entries with the most common DNA and genes. This sample has roughly 570,000 distinct CDR3 sequences in its table, and roughly 15% of those were observed once. Clones ranked in the top ten supply approximately 12% of the sample. The sequenced sample was PBMCs from blood, obtained about 11 days after vaccination. These receptors all stem from a man between 45 and 60 years old who received an inactivated influenza vaccine. Donor details come from another sample of the same person, matched by shared clones.

The rearrangement links TRBV20-1 to TRBJ1-5; D is possibly TRBD1 (6 bases). The CDR3 consists of 15 residues. Germline V gene lookup returns CDR1 DFQATT and CDR2 SNEGSKA (reference sequence). V was pared by 5 bases and J by 3 bases, with 17 bases between. The CDR3 DNA reads TGCAGTGCTGCAGAACCGACAGGTTTCAATCAGCCCCAGCATTTT. Its protein is CSAAEPTGFNQPQHF.

V usage is TRBV19 and J usage is TRBJ2-7, with 10 bases that match TRBD1. The junction had 6 bases not matched to a gene; V was cut back by 4 bases and J by 3 bases. CDR1 is LNHDA, CDR2 SQIVND, per germline (reference sequence). The CDR3 loop spans 15 amino acids. CDR3 sequence reads: CASSTTGQGGYEQYF. CDR3 bases: TGTGCCAGTAGTACCACAGGACAGGGGGGCTACGAGCAGTACTTC.

This clonotype appeared many times. Here the CDR3 DNA reads TGTGCCAGCGGACCGACAGGATCCTACGAGCAGTACTTC. It specifies CASGPTGSYEQYF. The chain combines TRBV27 with TRBJ2-7; possibly TRBD1 for D (6 bases). The germline V and J ends were trimmed by 8 bases and 1 base, with 12 bases remaining between them. The CDR3 loop spans 13 amino acids. The germline CDR1 and CDR2 sequences are MNHEY and SMNVEV (reference sequence).

The chain has TRBV20-1 and TRBJ2-7, with 9 bases identical to TRBD1. The CDR3 has 14 amino acids. Germline values: CDR1 DFQATT, CDR2 SNEGSKA (reference sequence). V shed 5 bases and J 0 bases; nucleotides not matched to a gene: 5. CDR3 sequence reads: CSALDRGNSYEQYF. The CDR3, as DNA: TGCAGTGCTTTGGACAGGGGCAACTCCTACGAGCAGTACTTC.

The CDR3 region is CASSLGTGVPRRKLFF. Here the CDR3 DNA reads TGTGCCAGCAGTTTGGGGACAGGGGTCCCGAGACGGAAACTGTTTTTT. The chain links TRBV28 to TRBJ1-4, with TRBD1 matching over 10 bases. This CDR3 is built from 16 residues. V dropped 3 bases and J dropped 11; count of bases not matched to a gene: 12. CDR1 is MDHEN and CDR2 is SYDVKM in the germline V gene.

The chain couples TRBV4-3 to TRBJ2-3; TRBD2 aligns across 12 bases. This CDR3 region has 15 residues. V trimming: 6 bases; J trimming: 5 bases; junction bases outside the gene matches: 6. Looked up from germline, CDR1 is LGHNA and CDR2 is YSLEER. CDR3 residues: CASSLAGGLGDTQYF. As DNA, the CDR3 is TGCGCCAGCAGTCTAGCGGGGGGGCTCGGAGATACGCAGTATTTT.

This chain joins TRBV3-1 and TRBJ2-7; D is ambiguous. Trimming shortened V by 1 base and J by 5 bases, and 6 bases separated the two germline ends. Germline V gives CDR1 LGHDT, CDR2 YNNKEL (reference sequence). The CDR3 length is 12 residues. The CDR3 spells CASSQVFDEQYF. DNA of the CDR3: TGTGCCAGCAGCCAAGTGTTCGACGAGCAGTACTTC.

The CDR3 DNA reads as TGTGCCAGCAGCCTACTTCCAGATGAGCAGTTCTTC. It is translated as CASSLLPDEQFF. The chain uses TRBV6-6 and TRBJ2-1; D is unresolved. CDR3 length: 12 residues. Trimming removed 6 bases from V and 8 bases from J, with 11 bases in between. The germline V gene encodes CDR1 MNHNY and CDR2 SVGAGI (reference sequence).

The chain combines TRBV7-7 with TRBJ2-3; D not certain. The V end was cut by 4 bases, the J end by 6 bases, with 14 bases between. The CDR3 covers 14 residues. Germline CDR1 reads SSHAT; CDR2 reads FNYEAQ (reference sequence). CDR3 sequence reads: CASSSGWDADTQYF. The CDR3 DNA reads TGTGCCAGCAGCTCCGGGTGGGATGCGGATACGCAGTATTTT.

This chain joins TRBV12-3 or TRBV12-4 and TRBJ2-5; 9 bases map to TRBD1. CDR3 length equals 17 residues. The V and J ends lost 6 bases and 4 bases, in that order; junction bases with no gene match: 15. The CDR3 DNA reads TGTGCCAGCAGGAAAGGACAGGGGTCTTTAATGCGAGAGACCCAGTACTTC. It specifies CASRKGQGSLMRETQYF.

This clonotype was counted only a few times. This chain joins TRBV2 and TRBJ2-7, with 7 bases lining up with TRBD2. The CDR3 is 14 residues long. The J segment lost 2 bases and the V segment lost 3 bases, leaving 4 bases of the junction unmatched. Germline lookup yields CDR1 SNHLY and CDR2 FYNNEI. In nucleotides, the CDR3 is TGTGCCAGCAGTGAGTCAGGGACTACCTACGAGCAGTACTTC. This translates into CASSESGTTYEQYF.

This clonotype was seen more than once but under ten times. The gene calls are TRBV29-1 and TRBJ2-7; D not resolved. The CDR3 runs to 12 residues. CDR1 and CDR2 from the germline V gene are SQVTM and ANQGSEA. The germline V and J ends were trimmed by 0 bases and 4 bases, with 7 bases remaining between them. In nucleotides, the CDR3 is TGCAGCGTTGAAGAAAAGGATTACGAGCAGTACTTC. Amino acid sequence: CSVEEKDYEQYF.

The gene calls are TRBV28 and TRBJ2-3; D not resolved. Germline V gene lookup returns CDR1 MDHEN and CDR2 SYDVKM. This CDR3 has 11 residues. Trimming shortened V by 5 bases and J by 4 bases, and 4 bases separated the two germline ends. The CDR3 nucleotides read TGTGCCAGCAGTCGATCAGATACGCAGTATTTT. The encoded protein is CASSRSDTQYF. Combining the CDR3 with reference TRBV28 and TRBJ2-3 gives the whole variable domain DVKVTQSSRYLVKRTGEKVFLECVQDMDHENMFWYRQDPGLGLRLIYFSYDVKMKEKGDIPEGYSVSREKKERFSLILESASTNQTSMYLCASSRSDTQYFGPGTRLTVL.

In this sample, this clonotype turned up a few times. This chain links TRBV29-1 with TRBJ2-5; 15 nucleotides align to TRBD2. This CDR3 comprises 13 residues. The J segment lost 8 bases and the V segment lost 7 bases, leaving 5 bases of the junction unmatched. CDR1 is SQVTM, CDR2 ANQGSEA, per germline. The chain's CDR3 is CSAGLAGGTTQYF. CDR3 DNA sequence: TGCAGCGCGGGACTAGCGGGGGGAACAACCCAGTACTTC.